What follows are 28 T cell receptor beta chains derived from one specimen sequenced in a study of blood T cell repertoires in COVID-19. The method was immunoSEQ multiplex PCR; TCRdb's version includes in-frame clones alone and lacks a portion of them. The sample lists roughly 160,000 clones; 80% to 90% were seen once. The sequencing sample was made of peripheral blood. These receptors were collected from a man in his forties with acute or convalescent COVID-19.

This clone was counted a single time. The chain is built from TRBV5-1 and TRBJ2-5, with 7 nucleotides matching TRBD2. This CDR3 comprises 15 residues. V trimming: 1 base; J trimming: 2 bases; junction bases outside the gene matches: 5. From germline, CDR1 is SGHRS and CDR2 YFSETQ. The CDR3: CASSLTGGTQETQYF. The CDR3 DNA sequence: TGCGCCAGCAGCTTGACGGGGGGAACTCAAGAGACCCAGTACTTC.

The V call is TRBV30, the J call TRBJ2-7; TRBD2 agrees at 8 bases. The CDR3 sequence is 12 residues long. Germline CDR1 is GTSNPN and CDR2 is SVGIG (reference sequence). After removal of 4 bases from V and 7 bases from J, the junction contained 6 bases not matched to a gene. CDR3 DNA sequence: TGTGCCTGGAATAGCGGGGAAGGGGAGCAGTACTTC. Translating gives CAWNSGEGEQYF.

The chain links TRBV9 to TRBJ2-5, with 9 bases identical to TRBD2. J gave up 0 bases and V 0 bases, and 3 bases lay outside the gene matches. The CDR3 is 16 residues long. Germline-derived CDR1 and CDR2 are SGDLS and YYNGEE. The DNA for the CDR3 is TGTGCCAGCAGCGTAGGTGGCGGGGGGGACCAAGAGACCCAGTACTTC. Translating gives CASSVGGGGDQETQYF.

The CDR3: CASSQDRRGGYTF. The CDR3 region has the DNA TGCGCCAGCAGCCAAGATCGAAGGGGTGGCTACACCTTC. The V gene is TRBV4-1, the J gene TRBJ1-2; D is perhaps TRBD1 (5 bases). The CDR3 runs to 13 residues. Germline CDR1 and CDR2: MGHRA and YSYEKL. Trimming removed 0 bases at V and 7 bases at J, with 9 bases between.

This clone has only one observation. The chain joins TRBV14 to TRBJ2-2, with 8 bases aligning to TRBD2. Germline lookup yields CDR1 SGHDN and CDR2 FVKESK. CDR3 length: 16 amino acids. V was clipped by 3 bases and J by 4 bases; unmatched bases: 7. DNA of the CDR3: TGTGCCAGCAGCCAGAGGGCTGCGGGGGGCACCGGGGAGCTGTTTTTT. This sequence encodes CASSQRAAGGTGELFF.

This sequence joins TRBV20-1 and TRBJ1-1, with D maybe TRBD1 (5 bases). CDR3 length: 12 residues. Germline V gene sequence: CDR1 DFQATT, CDR2 SNEGSKA (reference sequence). V lost 3 bases to trimming and J lost 6 bases, with 11 bases between them. The CDR3 DNA reads TGCAGTGCTAGTTCGACAGACTCTGAAGCTTTCTTT. Its translation is CSASSTDSEAFF.

This clone was detected many times. The chain has TRBV7-8 and TRBJ2-1; 12 bases align to TRBD2. The ends lost 2 bases at V and 2 bases at J; junction bases unmatched: 1. Germline assignment: CDR1 SGHVS and CDR2 FQNEAQ. The CDR3 totals 16 residues. The CDR3 sequence: CASSLLAGGPYNEQFF. In DNA form, the CDR3 reads TGTGCCAGCAGCTTACTAGCGGGGGGGCCCTACAATGAGCAGTTCTTC.

This clone was seen more than once but under ten times. The rearrangement joins TRBV19 to TRBJ2-2, with D unresolved. V shed 5 bases and J shed 6 bases, with 13 bases lying between them. This CDR3 spans 14 amino acids. Germline-derived CDR1 and CDR2 are LNHDA and SQIVND (reference sequence). Written as DNA, the CDR3 is TGTGCCAGTAGTCCCCCAGAGACACCCGGGGAGCTGTTTTTT. Its translation: CASSPPETPGELFF.

V gene TRBV4-2 combines with J gene TRBJ2-1, with TRBD2 matching 11 bases. This CDR3 has 16 residues. Germline values: CDR1 LGHNA, CDR2 YNFKEQ. Trimming at V came to 1 base and at J to 6 bases, leaving 5 bases not matched to a gene. DNA for the CDR3: TGTGCCAGCAGCCAAGCTGGGACTAGCGGACTCAATGAGCAGTTCTTC. It codes for CASSQAGTSGLNEQFF.

The V and J genes are TRBV10-1 and TRBJ2-3, with TRBD1 identical over 9 bases. Unmatched junction bases numbered 11, after V lost 10 bases and J lost 6 bases. The germline V gene encodes CDR1 WNHNN and CDR2 SYGVQD (reference sequence). The CDR3 covers 14 residues. The CDR3, as DNA: TGCGCCATATCTTCCGGGACAGGGTACGATACGCAGTATTTT. Translating gives CAISSGTGYDTQYF.

The genes are TRBV5-5 and TRBJ2-2; TRBD1 agrees at 9 bases. Trimming removed 4 bases from V and 3 bases from J; junction bases left unmatched: 7. Germline V lookup: CDR1 SGHKS, CDR2 YYEKEE (reference sequence). The CDR3 totals 16 residues. The DNA for the CDR3 is TGTGCCAGCAGCCATGGACAGGGGTACGACACCGGGGAGCTGTTTTTT. Translated, it gives CASSHGQGYDTGELFF.

The chain is built from TRBV6-5 and TRBJ1-5, with D unclear. Germline CDR1 MNHEY, CDR2 SVGAGI. The CDR3 length is 16 residues. V was cut by 0 bases and J by 4 bases, with 13 bases left in between. The CDR3 reads CASSYSVAGANQPQHF. CDR3 DNA sequence: TGTGCCAGCAGTTACTCGGTCGCAGGTGCGAATCAGCCCCAGCATTTT.

V usage is TRBV5-1 and J usage is TRBJ1-2; possible D gene TRBD1, 6 bases. With 0 bases removed from V and 7 bases from J, the gap between germline ends came to 16 bases. CDR3 length: 15 amino acids. CDR1 is SGHRS, CDR2 YFSETQ, per germline. The CDR3 coding sequence is TGCGCCAGCAGCTTGGAATATGGCGTAGGGGGTGGCTACACCTTC. It yields the protein CASSLEYGVGGGYTF. Complete variable domain (other parts from reference TRBV5-1 and TRBJ1-2): KAGVTQTPRYLIKTRGQQVTLSCSPISGHRSVSWYQQTPGQGLQFLFEYFSETQRNKGNFPGRFSGRQFSNSRSEMNVSTLELGDSALYLCASSLEYGVGGGYTFGSGTRLTVV.

This chain joins TRBV6-2 or TRBV6-3 and TRBJ2-7; D is undetermined. The V gene lost 5 bases and the J gene lost 2 bases, with 7 bases spanning the gap. The CDR3 is 12 amino acids. The germline V gene has CDR1 MNHEY and CDR2 SVGEGT. The CDR3 DNA is TGTGCCAGCAGTAAATCCACCTACGAGCAGTACTTC. The encoded protein is CASSKSTYEQYF.

This clone was observed once. V usage is TRBV3-1 (or the pseudogene TRBV3-2) and J usage is TRBJ2-5, with D tentatively TRBD2 (7 bases). V lost 4 bases and J lost 9, with 18 bases in between. CDR1 is LGHDT and CDR2 is YNNKEL in the germline V gene (reference sequence). CDR3 length: 14 residues. The CDR3, as DNA: TGTGCCAGCAGCCTCGCGGGGGCGTCCTCGGCCCAGTACTTC. Amino acids: CASSLAGASSAQYF.

This rearrangement joins TRBV30 to TRBJ1-5; 12 nucleotides line up with TRBD1. Trimming at V came to 2 bases and at J to 4 bases, leaving 21 bases not matched to a gene. The CDR3 has 21 amino acids. Germline lookup yields CDR1 GTSNPN and CDR2 SVGIG (reference sequence). The CDR3 sequence: CAWSPRGGTGGSYRVNQPQHF. In DNA, the CDR3 is TGTGCCTGGAGTCCAAGGGGAGGGACAGGGGGCTCTTATCGGGTAAATCAGCCCCAGCATTTT.

The chain links TRBV10-3 to TRBJ1-1; 7 bases line up with TRBD1. The V segment lost 6 bases and the J segment 7 bases; nucleotides outside the gene matches: 5. CDR3 length equals 12 residues. Germline assignment: CDR1 ENHRY and CDR2 SYGVKD. The CDR3 spells CAISRQGVEAFF. DNA of the CDR3: TGTGCCATCAGCCGACAGGGCGTTGAAGCTTTCTTT.

This sequence joins TRBV12-3 or TRBV12-4 and TRBJ1-2; possibly TRBD1 for D (6 bases). V was pared by 7 bases and J by 8 bases, with 14 bases between. The CDR3 extends over 12 amino acids. CDR3 sequence: CASTLNRVGYTF. CDR3 bases: TGTGCCAGCACCCTAAACAGGGTCGGCTACACCTTC.

The chain uses TRBV7-9 and TRBJ2-3; TRBD2 aligns across 9 bases. Trimming at V came to 3 bases and at J to 1 base, leaving 8 bases not matched to a gene. Germline V CDR1 and CDR2: SEHNR, FQNEAQ (reference sequence). The CDR3 covers 17 residues. The CDR3 coding sequence is TGTGCCAGCAGCTTGCCTGGCGGGGGGGCCGGCACAGATACGCAGTATTTT. It specifies CASSLPGGGAGTDTQYF.

This chain links TRBV11-2 with TRBJ2-3; unclear D gene. Trimming shortened V by 3 bases and J by 2 bases, and 9 bases separated the two germline ends. Germline V gene lookup returns CDR1 SGHAT and CDR2 FQNNGV. CDR3 length equals 14 residues. The CDR3 here is CASSFQRLTDTQYF. CDR3 bases: TGTGCCAGCAGCTTCCAGCGACTCACAGATACGCAGTATTTT.

The genes are TRBV3-1 (or the pseudogene TRBV3-2) and TRBJ2-1; D might be TRBD2 (6 bases). The CDR3 has 16 residues. CDR1 and CDR2 (germline): LGHDT, YNNKEL (reference sequence). V was pared by 2 bases and J by 7 bases, with 18 bases between. Written as DNA, the CDR3 is TGTGCCAGCAGCCAACGCGGGGTTCAGAGAGGTAATGAGCAGTTCTTC. It specifies CASSQRGVQRGNEQFF.

The chain joins TRBV29-1 to TRBJ2-1; TRBD2 is a possible D gene (5 bases). The germline CDR1 and CDR2 sequences are SQVTM and ANQGSEA. The CDR3 runs to 14 residues. V gave up 2 bases and J gave up 8 bases, with 16 bases separating them. The CDR3 bases are TGCAGCGTTGAAATTCGAGAGGGTACCGATGAGCAGTTCTTC. It specifies CSVEIREGTDEQFF.

The chain is built from TRBV7-2 and TRBJ1-2, with TRBD1 matching 12 bases. Germline lookup yields CDR1 SGHTA and CDR2 FQGNSA. The CDR3 length is 18 residues. V gave up 5 bases and J gave up 5 bases; unmatched junction bases: 15. The CDR3 sequence: CASSPQGTGGASSYGYTF. The CDR3 DNA reads as TGTGCCAGCAGCCCGCAAGGGACAGGGGGCGCCTCTAGTTATGGCTACACCTTC. The complete variable domain, with remaining parts taken from reference TRBV7-2 and TRBJ1-2, reads GAGVSQSPSNKVTEKGKDVELRCDPISGHTALYWYRQSLGQGLEFLIYFQGNSAPDKSGLPSDRFSAERTGGSVSTLTIQRTQQEDSAVYLCASSPQGTGGASSYGYTFGSGTRLTVV.

This chain links TRBV11-3 with TRBJ2-2, with D possibly being TRBD1 (6 bases). The CDR3 has 17 residues. Germline CDR1 SGHNT, CDR2 YENEEA. The V gene lost 0 bases and the J gene lost 1 base, with 12 bases spanning the gap. CDR3 nucleotides: TGTGCCAGCAGCTTAGATCAGGGGCAGGGGAACACCGGGGAGCTGTTTTTT. Its protein product is CASSLDQGQGNTGELFF.

This clone was seen just once. CDR3: CASSYSGKTDTQYF. The CDR3 nucleotides read TGTGCCAGCAGTTACTCGGGCAAAACAGATACGCAGTATTTT. The rearrangement uses TRBV6-5 and TRBJ2-3; D gene unclear. The CDR3 is made up of 14 amino acids. V was pared by 0 bases and J by 3 bases, with 7 bases between. From germline, CDR1 is MNHEY and CDR2 SVGAGI.

This chain joins TRBV7-8 and TRBJ2-2, with D possibly matching TRBD2 (5 bases). Per germline, CDR1 SGHVS and CDR2 FQNEAQ. The length of the CDR3 is 15 residues. Trimming left V 1 base short and J 3 bases short, with 9 bases between. The CDR3 coding sequence is TGTGCCAGCAGCTTAGGCGGGCCGGACACCGGGGAGCTGTTTTTT. This sequence encodes CASSLGGPDTGELFF.

The chain combines TRBV30 with TRBJ2-1; 8 nucleotides match TRBD1. The CDR3 runs to 13 residues. V gave up 5 bases and J gave up 6 bases; unmatched junction bases: 6. Per germline, CDR1 GTSNPN and CDR2 SVGIG (reference sequence). This CDR3 is CAWDTGGSNEQFF. CDR3 DNA: TGTGCCTGGGACACAGGGGGTTCCAATGAGCAGTTCTTC.

The chain uses TRBV5-1 and TRBJ2-5; possible D gene TRBD1, 7 bases. The CDR3 contains 15 residues. The V end was cut by 1 base, the J end by 2 bases, with 12 bases between. Germline V gene lookup returns CDR1 SGHRS and CDR2 YFSETQ. CDR3 coding DNA: TGCGCCAGCAGCTTGAACCAGGGGGGACAAGAGACCCAGTACTTC. It translates to CASSLNQGGQETQYF.